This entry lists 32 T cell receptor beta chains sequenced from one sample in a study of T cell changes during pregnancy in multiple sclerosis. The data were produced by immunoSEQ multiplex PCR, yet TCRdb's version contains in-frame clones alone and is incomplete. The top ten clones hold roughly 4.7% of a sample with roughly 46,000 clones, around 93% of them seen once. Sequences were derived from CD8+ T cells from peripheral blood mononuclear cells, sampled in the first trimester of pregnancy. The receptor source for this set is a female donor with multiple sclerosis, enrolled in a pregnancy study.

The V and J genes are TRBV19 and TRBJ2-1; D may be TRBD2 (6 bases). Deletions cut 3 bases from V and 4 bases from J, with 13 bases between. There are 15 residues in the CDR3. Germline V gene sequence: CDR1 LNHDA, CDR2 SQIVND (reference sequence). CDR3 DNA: TGTGCCAGTAGTATTGCGGGGAATCCTTACAATGAGCAGTTCTTC. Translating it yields CASSIAGNPYNEQFF.

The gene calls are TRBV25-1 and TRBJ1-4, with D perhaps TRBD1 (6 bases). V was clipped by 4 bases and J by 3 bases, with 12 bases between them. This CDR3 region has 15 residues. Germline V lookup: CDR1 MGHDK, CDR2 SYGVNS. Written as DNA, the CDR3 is TGTGCCAGCAGTGGCCCGGACAGACCTAATGAAAAACTGTTTTTT. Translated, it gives CASSGPDRPNEKLFF. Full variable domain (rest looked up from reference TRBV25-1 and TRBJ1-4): EADIYQTPRYLVIGTGKKITLECSQTMGHDKMYWYQQDPGMELHLIHYSYGVNSTEKGDLSSESTVSRIRTEHFPLTLESARPSHTSQYLCASSGPDRPNEKLFFGSGTQLSVL.

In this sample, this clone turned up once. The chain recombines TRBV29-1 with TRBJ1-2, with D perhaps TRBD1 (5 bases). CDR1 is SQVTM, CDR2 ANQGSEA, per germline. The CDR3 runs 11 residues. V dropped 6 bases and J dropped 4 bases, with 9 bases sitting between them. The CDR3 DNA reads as TGCAGCGTCGACAGTCGCTATGGCTACACCTTC. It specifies CSVDSRYGYTF.

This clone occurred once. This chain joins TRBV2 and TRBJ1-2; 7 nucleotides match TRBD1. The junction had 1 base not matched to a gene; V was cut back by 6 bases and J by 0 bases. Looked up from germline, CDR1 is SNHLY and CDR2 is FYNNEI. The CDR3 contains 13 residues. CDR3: CASSGTANYGYTF. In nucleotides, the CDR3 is TGTGCCAGCAGCGGGACAGCTAACTATGGCTACACCTTC.

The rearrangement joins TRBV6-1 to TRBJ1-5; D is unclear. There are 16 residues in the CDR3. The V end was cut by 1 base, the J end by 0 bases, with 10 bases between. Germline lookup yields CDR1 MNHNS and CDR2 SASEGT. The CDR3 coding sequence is TGTGCCAGCAGTGAAGGAGGCAGACTTAGCAATCAGCCCCAGCATTTT. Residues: CASSEGGRLSNQPQHF.

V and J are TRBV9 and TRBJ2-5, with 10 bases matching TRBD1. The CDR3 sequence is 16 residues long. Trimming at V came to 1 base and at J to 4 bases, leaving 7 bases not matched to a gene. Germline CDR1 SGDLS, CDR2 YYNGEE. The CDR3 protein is CASSVRQGAPGETQYF. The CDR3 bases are TGTGCCAGCAGCGTAAGACAGGGGGCGCCGGGAGAGACCCAGTACTTC.

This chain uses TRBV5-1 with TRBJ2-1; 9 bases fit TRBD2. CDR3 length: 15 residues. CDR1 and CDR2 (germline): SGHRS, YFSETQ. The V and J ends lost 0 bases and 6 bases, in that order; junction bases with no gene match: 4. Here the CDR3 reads CASSLEIAGVNEQFF. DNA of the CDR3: TGCGCCAGCAGCTTGGAAATAGCGGGGGTCAATGAGCAGTTCTTC.

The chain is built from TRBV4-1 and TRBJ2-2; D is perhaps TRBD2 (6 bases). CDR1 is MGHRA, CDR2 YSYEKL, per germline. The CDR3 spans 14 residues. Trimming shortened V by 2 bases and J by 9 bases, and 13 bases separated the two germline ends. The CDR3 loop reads CASSQTSRARELFF. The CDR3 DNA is TGCGCCAGCAGCCAAACTAGCAGGGCCCGGGAGCTGTTTTTT.

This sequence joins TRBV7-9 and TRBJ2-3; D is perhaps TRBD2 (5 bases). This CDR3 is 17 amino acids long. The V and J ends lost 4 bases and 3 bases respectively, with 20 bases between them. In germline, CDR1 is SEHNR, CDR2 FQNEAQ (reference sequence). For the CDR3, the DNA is TGTGCCAGCAGCTCCAGGTCTGCGGGCAGTCGAACAGATACGCAGTATTTT. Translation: CASSSRSAGSRTDTQYF.

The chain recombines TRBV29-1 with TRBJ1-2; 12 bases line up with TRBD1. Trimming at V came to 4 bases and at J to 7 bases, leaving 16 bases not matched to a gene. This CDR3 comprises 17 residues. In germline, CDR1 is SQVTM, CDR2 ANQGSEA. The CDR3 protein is CSVVPLRMGQGAGGYTF. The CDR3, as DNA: TGCAGCGTTGTGCCCCTTAGGATGGGACAGGGGGCCGGTGGCTACACCTTC.

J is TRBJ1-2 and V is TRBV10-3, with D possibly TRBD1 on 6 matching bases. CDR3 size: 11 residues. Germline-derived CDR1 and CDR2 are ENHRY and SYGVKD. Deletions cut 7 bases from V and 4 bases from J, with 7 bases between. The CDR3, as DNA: TGTGCCATCACGGACAGCTATGGCTACACCTTC. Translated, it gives CAITDSYGYTF.

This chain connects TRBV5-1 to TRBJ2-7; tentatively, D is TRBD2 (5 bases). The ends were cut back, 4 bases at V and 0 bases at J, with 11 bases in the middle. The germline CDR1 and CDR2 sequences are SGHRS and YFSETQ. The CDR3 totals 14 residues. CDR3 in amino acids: CASSVRGSSYEQYF. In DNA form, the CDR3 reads TGCGCCAGCAGCGTTAGAGGGAGCTCCTACGAGCAGTACTTC.

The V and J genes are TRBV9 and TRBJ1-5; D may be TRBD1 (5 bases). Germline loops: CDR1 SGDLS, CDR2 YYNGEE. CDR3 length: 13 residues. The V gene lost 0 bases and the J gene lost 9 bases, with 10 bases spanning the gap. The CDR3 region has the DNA TGTGCCAGCAGCGTAGACGGCCAGGGGCCCCAGCATTTT. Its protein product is CASSVDGQGPQHF.

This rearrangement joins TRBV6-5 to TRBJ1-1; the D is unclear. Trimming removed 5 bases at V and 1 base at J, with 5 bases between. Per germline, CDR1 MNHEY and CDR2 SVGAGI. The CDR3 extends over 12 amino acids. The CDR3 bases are TGTGCCAGCAGTCGGGAGAACACTGAAGCTTTCTTT. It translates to CASSRENTEAFF.

The DNA for the CDR3 is TGTGCCAGCAGCTTACAGGGCCAAATAATCACAGATACGCAGTATTTT. Protein: CASSLQGQIITDTQYF. The V gene is TRBV5-6, the J gene TRBJ2-3; TRBD1 is a possible D gene (6 bases). Per the germline V gene, CDR1 is SGHDT and CDR2 is YYEEEE. Deletions cut 2 bases from V and 2 bases from J, with 15 bases between. CDR3 length: 16 amino acids.

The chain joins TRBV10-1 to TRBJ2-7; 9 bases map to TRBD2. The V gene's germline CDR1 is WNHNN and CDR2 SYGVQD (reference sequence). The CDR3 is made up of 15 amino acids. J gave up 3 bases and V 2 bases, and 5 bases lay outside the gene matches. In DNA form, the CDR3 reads TGCGCCAGCAGTGAGGCGGTTAGCGGGAGCTACGAGCAGTACTTC. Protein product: CASSEAVSGSYEQYF.

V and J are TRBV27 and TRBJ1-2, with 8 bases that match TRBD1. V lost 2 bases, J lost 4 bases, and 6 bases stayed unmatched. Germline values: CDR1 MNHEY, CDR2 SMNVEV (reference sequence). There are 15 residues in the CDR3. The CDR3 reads CASSLGQGNFYGYTF. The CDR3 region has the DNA TGTGCCAGCAGTTTAGGACAGGGTAATTTCTATGGCTACACCTTC.

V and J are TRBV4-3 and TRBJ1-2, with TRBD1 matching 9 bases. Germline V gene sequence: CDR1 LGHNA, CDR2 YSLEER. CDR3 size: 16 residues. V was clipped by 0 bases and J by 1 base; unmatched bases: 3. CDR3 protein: CASSQDTGGDNYGYTF. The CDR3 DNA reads TGCGCCAGCAGCCAAGACACAGGGGGCGATAACTATGGCTACACCTTC.

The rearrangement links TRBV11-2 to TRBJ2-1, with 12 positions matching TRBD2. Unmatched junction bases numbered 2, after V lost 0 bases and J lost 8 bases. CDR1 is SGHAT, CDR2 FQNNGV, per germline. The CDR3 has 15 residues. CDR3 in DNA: TGTGCCAGCAGCTTAGATGGACTAGCGGGATATGAGCAGTTCTTC. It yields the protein CASSLDGLAGYEQFF.

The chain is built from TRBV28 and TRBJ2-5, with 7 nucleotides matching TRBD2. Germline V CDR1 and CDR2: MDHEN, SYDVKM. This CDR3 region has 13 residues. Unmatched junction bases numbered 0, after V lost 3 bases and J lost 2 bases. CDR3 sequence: CASSLRGQETQYF. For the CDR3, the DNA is TGTGCCAGCAGTTTGCGGGGGCAAGAGACCCAGTACTTC.

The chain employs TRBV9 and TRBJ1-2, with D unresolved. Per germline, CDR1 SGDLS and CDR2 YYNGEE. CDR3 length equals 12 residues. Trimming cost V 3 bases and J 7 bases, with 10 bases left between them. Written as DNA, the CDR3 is TGTGCCAGCAGCGGAGGAGTCAGTGGCTACACCTTC. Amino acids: CASSGGVSGYTF. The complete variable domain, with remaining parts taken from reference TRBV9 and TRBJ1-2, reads DSGVTQTPKHLITATGQRVTLRCSPRSGDLSVYWYQQSLDQGLQFLIQYYNGEERAKGNILERFSAQQFPDLHSELNLSSLELGDSALYFCASSGGVSGYTFGSGTRLTVV.

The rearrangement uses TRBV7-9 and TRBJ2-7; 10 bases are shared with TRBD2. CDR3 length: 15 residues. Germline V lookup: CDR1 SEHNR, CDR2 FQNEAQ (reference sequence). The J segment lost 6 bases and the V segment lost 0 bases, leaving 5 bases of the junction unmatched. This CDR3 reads CASSLAGASGGEQYF. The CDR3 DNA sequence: TGTGCCAGCAGCTTAGCAGGCGCTAGCGGGGGCGAGCAGTACTTC.

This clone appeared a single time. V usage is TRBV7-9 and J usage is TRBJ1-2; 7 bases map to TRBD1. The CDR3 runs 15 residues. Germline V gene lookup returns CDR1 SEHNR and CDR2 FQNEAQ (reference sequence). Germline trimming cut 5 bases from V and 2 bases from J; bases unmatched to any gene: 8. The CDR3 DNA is TGTGCCAGCAGCACCACGACAGGGAAGAACTATGGCTACACCTTC. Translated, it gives CASSTTTGKNYGYTF.

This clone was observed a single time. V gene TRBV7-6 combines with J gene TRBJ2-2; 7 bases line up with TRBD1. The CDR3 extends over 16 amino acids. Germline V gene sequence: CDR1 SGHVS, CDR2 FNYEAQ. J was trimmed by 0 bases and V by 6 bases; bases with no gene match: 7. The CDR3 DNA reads TGTGCCAGCAGTACCCCCGGGACAGCGAACACCGGGGAGCTGTTTTTT. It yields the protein CASSTPGTANTGELFF.

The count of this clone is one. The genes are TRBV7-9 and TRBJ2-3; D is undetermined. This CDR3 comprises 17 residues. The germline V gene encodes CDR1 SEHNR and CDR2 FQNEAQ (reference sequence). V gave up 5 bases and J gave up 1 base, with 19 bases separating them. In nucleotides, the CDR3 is TGTGCCAGCAGCCACCATCCGTCTCAGGCTCGCACAGATACGCAGTATTTT. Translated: CASSHHPSQARTDTQYF. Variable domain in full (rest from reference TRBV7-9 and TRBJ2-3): DTGVSQNPRHKITKRGQNVTFRCDPISEHNRLYWYRQTLGQGPEFLTYFQNEAQLEKSRLLSDRFSAERPKGSFSTLEIQRTEQGDSAMYLCASSHHPSQARTDTQYFGPGTRLTVL.

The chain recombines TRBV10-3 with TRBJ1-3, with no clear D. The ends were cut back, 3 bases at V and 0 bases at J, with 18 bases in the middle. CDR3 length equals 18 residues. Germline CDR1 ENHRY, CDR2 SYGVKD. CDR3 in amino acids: CAISEMSCTLCSGNTIYF. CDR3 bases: TGTGCCATCAGTGAAATGAGTTGTACCCTTTGCTCTGGAAACACCATATATTTT.

Written as DNA, the CDR3 is TGCGCCAGCAGCCAGTTGGTCGGGGAAGAGACCCAGTACTTC. It encodes CASSQLVGEETQYF. The J gene is TRBJ2-5, the V gene TRBV4-1; a possible D gene is TRBD2 (5 bases). The ends were cut back, 3 bases at V and 3 bases at J, with 11 bases in the middle. The CDR3 is 14 amino acids. Germline V gives CDR1 MGHRA, CDR2 YSYEKL.

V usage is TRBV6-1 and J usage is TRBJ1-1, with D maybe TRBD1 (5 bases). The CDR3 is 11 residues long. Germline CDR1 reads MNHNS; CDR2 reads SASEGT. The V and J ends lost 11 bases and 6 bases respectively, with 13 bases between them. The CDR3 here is CAGTLGPEAFF. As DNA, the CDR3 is TGTGCCGGAACCTTGGGGCCTGAAGCTTTCTTT.

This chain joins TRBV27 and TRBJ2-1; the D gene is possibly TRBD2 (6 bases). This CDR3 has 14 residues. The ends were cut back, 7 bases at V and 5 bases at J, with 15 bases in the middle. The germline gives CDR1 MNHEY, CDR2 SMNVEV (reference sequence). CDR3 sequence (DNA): TGTGCCAGCACCTCTTCCGGGGGTCACAATGAGCAGTTCTTC. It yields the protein CASTSSGGHNEQFF.

The CDR3 DNA follows: TGTGCCAGCAGTGAGGGACAGGGGGGTACTGAAGCTTTCTTT. It codes for CASSEGQGGTEAFF. J is TRBJ1-1 and V is TRBV6-1; TRBD1 agrees at 11 bases. This CDR3 has 14 amino acids. The J segment lost 5 bases and the V segment lost 3 bases, leaving 2 bases of the junction unmatched. CDR1 and CDR2 (germline): MNHNS, SASEGT.

This CDR3 is CASSSSGGRYNEQFF. Written as DNA, the CDR3 is TGTGCCAGCAGTTCTAGCGGCGGTCGATACAATGAGCAGTTCTTC. The rearrangement uses TRBV27 and TRBJ2-1; 7 bases map to TRBD2. V gave up 4 bases and J gave up 4 bases; unmatched junction bases: 7. There are 15 residues in the CDR3. The germline V gene has CDR1 MNHEY and CDR2 SMNVEV (reference sequence).

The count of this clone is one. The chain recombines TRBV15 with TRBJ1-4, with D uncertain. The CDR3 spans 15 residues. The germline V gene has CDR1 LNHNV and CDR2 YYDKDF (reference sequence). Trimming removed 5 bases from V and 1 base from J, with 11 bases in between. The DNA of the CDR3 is TGTGCCACCAGCCTCGCCCGGGGAACTAATGAAAAACTGTTTTTT. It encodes CATSLARGTNEKLFF.